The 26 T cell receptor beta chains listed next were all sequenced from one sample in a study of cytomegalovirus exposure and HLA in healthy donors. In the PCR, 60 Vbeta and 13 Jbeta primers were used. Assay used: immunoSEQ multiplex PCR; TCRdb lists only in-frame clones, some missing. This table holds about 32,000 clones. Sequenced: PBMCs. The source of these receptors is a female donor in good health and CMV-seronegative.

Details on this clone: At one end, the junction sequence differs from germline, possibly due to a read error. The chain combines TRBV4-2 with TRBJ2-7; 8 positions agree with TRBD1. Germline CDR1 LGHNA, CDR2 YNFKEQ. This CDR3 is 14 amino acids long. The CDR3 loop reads CVSSPGQVTYEQYF. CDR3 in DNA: TGTGTCAGCAGCCCGGGACAGGTTACCTACGAGCAGTACTTC.

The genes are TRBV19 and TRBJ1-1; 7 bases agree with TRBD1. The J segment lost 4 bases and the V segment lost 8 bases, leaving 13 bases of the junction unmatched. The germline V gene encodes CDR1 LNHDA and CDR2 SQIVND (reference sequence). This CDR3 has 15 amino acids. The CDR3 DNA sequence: TGTGCCAGTGTAAGCCGAGATACAGGGGCCACTGAAGCTTTCTTT. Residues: CASVSRDTGATEAFF. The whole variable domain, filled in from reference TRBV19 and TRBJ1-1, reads DGGITQSPKYLFRKEGQNVTLSCEQNLNHDAMYWYRQDPGQGLRLIYYSQIVNDFQKGDIAEGYSVSREKKESFPLTVTSAQKNPTAFYLCASVSRDTGATEAFFGQGTRLTVV.

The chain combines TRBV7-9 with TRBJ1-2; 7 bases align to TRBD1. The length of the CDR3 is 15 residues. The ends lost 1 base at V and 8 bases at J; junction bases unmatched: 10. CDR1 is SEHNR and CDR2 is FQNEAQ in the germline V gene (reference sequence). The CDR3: CASSLVGDRALGYTF. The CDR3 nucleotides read TGTGCCAGCAGCTTAGTTGGAGACAGGGCACTCGGCTACACCTTC.

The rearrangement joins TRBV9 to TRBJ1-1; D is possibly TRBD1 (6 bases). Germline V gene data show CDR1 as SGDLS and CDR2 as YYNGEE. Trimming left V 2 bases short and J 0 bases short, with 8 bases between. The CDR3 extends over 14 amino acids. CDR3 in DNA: TGTGCCAGCAGCGTGGGACAAATGAACACTGAAGCTTTCTTT. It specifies CASSVGQMNTEAFF.

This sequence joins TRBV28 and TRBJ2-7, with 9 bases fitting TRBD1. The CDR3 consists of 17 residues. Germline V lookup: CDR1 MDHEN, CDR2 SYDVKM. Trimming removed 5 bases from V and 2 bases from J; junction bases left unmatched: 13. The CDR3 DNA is TGTGCCAGCAGTACACCCCCGGGACAGGGTTTCCCCTACGAGCAGTACTTC. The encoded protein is CASSTPPGQGFPYEQYF.

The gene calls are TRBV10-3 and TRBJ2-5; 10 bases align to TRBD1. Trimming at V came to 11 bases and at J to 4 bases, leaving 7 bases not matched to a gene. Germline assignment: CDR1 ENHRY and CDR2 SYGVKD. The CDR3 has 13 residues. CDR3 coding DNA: TGTGCCGTGGGACAGGGGACGGGAGAGACCCAGTACTTC. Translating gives CAVGQGTGETQYF.

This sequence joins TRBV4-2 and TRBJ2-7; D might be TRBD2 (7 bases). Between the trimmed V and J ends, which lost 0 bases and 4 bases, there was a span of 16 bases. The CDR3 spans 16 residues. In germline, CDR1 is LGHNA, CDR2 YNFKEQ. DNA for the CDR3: TGTGCCAGCAGCCAAGATGAGGGGGGGGGCCAATACGAGCAGTACTTC. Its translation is CASSQDEGGGQYEQYF.

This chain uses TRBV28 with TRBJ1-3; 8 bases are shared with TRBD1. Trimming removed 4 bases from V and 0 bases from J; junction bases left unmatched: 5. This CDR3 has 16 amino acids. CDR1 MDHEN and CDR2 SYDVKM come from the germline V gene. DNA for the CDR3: TGTGCCAGCAGTTCCTCAGGACAGGGCTCTGGAAACACCATATATTTT. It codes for CASSSSGQGSGNTIYF.

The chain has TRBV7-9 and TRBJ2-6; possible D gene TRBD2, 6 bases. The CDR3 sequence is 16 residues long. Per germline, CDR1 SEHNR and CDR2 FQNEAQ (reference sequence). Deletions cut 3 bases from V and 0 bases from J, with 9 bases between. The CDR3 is CASSFRGSSGANVLTF. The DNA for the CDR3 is TGTGCCAGCAGCTTTCGGGGGAGCTCTGGGGCCAACGTCCTGACTTTC.

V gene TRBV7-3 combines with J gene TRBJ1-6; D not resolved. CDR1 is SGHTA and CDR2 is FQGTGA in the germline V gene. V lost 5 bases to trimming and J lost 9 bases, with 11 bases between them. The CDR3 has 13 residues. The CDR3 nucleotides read TGTGCCAGCAGCCTGCGCGAGGGTTCACCCCTCCACTTT. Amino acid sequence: CASSLREGSPLHF. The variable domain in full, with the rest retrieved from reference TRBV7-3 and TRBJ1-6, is GAGVSQTPSNKVTEKGKYVELRCDPISGHTALYWYRQSLGQGPEFLIYFQGTGAADDSGLPNDRFFAVRPEGSVSTLKIQRTERGDSAVYLCASSLREGSPLHFGNGTRLTVT.

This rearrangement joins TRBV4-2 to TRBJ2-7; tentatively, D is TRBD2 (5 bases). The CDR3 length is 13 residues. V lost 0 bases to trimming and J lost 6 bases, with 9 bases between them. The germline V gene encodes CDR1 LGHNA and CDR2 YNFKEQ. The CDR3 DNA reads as TGTGCCAGCAGCCAAGAAGCTGCGGGCGAGCAGTACTTC. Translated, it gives CASSQEAAGEQYF.

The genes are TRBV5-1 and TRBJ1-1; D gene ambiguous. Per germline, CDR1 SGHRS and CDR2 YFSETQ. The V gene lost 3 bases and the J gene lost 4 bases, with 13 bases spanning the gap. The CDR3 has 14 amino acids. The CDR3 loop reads CASSSSLAGTEAFF. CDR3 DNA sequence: TGCGCCAGCAGCTCCTCCCTCGCAGGCACTGAAGCTTTCTTT.

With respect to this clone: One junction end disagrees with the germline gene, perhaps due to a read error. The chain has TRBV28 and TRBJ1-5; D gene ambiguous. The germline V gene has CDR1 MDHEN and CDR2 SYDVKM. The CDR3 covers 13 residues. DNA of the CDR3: TGTGCCGGCAGTCCCCCGTACTATCAGCCCCAGCATTTT. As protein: CAGSPPYYQPQHF.

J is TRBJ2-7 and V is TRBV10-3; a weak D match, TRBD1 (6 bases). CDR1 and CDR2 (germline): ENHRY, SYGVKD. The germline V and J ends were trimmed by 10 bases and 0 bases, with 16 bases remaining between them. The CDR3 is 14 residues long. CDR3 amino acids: CATVYRESSYEQYF. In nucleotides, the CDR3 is TGTGCCACCGTATACAGGGAAAGCTCCTACGAGCAGTACTTC.

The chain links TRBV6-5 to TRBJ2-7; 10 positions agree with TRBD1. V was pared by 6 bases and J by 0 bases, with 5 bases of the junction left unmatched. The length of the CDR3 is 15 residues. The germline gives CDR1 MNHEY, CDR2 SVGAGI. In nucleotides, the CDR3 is TGTGCCAGCAGCCCCCGGGACAGGGGCTCCTACGAGCAGTACTTC. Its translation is CASSPRDRGSYEQYF.

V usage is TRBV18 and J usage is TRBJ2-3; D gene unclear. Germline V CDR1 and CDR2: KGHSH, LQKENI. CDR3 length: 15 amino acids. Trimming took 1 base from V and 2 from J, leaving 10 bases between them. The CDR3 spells CASSPQPFSTDTQYF. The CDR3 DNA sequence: TGTGCCAGCTCACCACAGCCCTTTTCCACAGATACGCAGTATTTT.

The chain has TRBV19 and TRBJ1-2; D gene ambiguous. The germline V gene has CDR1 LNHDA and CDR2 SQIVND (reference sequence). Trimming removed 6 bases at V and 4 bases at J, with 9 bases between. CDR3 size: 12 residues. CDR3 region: CASRTEIYGYTF. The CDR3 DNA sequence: TGTGCCAGTAGGACGGAGATCTATGGCTACACCTTC.

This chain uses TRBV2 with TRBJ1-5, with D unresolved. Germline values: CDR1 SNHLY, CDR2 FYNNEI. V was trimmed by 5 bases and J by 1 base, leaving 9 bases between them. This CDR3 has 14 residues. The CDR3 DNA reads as TGTGCCAGCAGTCCCCTGAGGAGCAATCAGCCCCAGCATTTT. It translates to CASSPLRSNQPQHF.

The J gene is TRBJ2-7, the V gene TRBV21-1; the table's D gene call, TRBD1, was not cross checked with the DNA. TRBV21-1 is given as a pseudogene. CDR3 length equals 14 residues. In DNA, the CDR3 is TGTGCCAGCAGCATATTGACAGGGCTCCACGAGCAGTACTTC. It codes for CASSILTGLHEQYF.

The CDR3 DNA sequence: TGTGCCAGCAGTCGTGACAGCCCGTCCTCACCCCTCCACTTT. It translates to CASSRDSPSSPLHF. The chain uses TRBV6-5 and TRBJ1-6; D might be TRBD1 (5 bases). V lost 5 bases, J lost 10 bases, and 15 bases lay in between. The germline V gene has CDR1 MNHEY and CDR2 SVGAGI. The CDR3 extends over 14 amino acids.

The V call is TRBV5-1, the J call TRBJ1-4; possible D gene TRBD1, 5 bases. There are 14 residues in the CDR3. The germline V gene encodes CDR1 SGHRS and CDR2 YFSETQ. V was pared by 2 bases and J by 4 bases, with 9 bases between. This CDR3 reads CASSFGHNNEKLFF. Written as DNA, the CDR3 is TGCGCCAGCAGCTTCGGACATAATAATGAAAAACTGTTTTTT.

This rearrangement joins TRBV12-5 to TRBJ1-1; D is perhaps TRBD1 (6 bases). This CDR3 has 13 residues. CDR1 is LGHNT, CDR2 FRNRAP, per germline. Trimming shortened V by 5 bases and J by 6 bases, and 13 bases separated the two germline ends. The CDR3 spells CASGPDSWAEAFF. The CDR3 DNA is TGTGCTAGTGGTCCGGACAGCTGGGCTGAAGCTTTCTTT.

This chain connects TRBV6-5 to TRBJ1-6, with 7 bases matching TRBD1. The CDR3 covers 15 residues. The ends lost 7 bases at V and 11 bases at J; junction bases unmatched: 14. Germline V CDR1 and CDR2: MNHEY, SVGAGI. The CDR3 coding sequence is TGTGCCAGCAACGCCAAGAGACAGGGCGTGACACCCCTCCACTTT. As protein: CASNAKRQGVTPLHF.

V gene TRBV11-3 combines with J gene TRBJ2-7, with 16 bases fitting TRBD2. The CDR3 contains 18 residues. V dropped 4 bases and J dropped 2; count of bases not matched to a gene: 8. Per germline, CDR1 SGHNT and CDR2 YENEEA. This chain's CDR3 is CASSYRGLAGGVTYEQYF. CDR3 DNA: TGTGCCAGCAGCTACCGGGGACTAGCGGGGGGGGTAACCTACGAGCAGTACTTC.

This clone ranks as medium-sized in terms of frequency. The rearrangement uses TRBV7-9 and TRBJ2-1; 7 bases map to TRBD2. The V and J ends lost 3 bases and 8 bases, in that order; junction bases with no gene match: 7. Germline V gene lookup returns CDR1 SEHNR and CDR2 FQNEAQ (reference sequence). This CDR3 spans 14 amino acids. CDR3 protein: CASSFALGGDEQFF. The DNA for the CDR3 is TGTGCCAGCAGCTTCGCCCTGGGGGGGGATGAGCAGTTCTTC.

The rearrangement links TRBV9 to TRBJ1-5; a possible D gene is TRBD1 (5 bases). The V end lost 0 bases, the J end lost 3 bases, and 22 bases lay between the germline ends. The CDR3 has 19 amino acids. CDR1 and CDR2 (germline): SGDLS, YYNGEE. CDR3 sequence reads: CASSVGRNLQGKDNQPQHF. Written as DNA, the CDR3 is TGTGCCAGCAGCGTAGGGCGTAATCTTCAGGGTAAGGACAATCAGCCCCAGCATTTT. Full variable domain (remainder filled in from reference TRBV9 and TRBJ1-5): DSGVTQTPKHLITATGQRVTLRCSPRSGDLSVYWYQQSLDQGLQFLIQYYNGEERAKGNILERFSAQQFPDLHSELNLSSLELGDSALYFCASSVGRNLQGKDNQPQHFGDGTRLSIL.